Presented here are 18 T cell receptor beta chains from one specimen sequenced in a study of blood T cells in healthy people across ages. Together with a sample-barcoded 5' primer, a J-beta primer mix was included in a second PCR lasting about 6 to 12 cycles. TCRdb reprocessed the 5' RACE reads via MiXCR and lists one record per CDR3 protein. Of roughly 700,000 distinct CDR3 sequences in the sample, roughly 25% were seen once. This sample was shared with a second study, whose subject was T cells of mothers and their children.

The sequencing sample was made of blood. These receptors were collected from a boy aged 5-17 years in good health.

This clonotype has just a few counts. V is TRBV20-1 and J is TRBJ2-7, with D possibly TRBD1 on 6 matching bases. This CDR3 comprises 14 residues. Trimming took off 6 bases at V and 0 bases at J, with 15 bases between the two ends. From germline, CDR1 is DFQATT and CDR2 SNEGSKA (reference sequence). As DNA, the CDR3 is TGCAGTGCGGACGACAGGACCTTCTCCTACGAGCAGTACTTC. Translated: CSADDRTFSYEQYF.

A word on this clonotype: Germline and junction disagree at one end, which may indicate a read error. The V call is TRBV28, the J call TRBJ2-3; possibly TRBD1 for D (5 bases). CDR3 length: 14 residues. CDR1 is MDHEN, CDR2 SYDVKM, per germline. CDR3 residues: CVSSSGSYTDTQYF. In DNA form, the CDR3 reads TGTGTCAGCAGTTCAGGGTCCTACACAGATACGCAGTATTTT.

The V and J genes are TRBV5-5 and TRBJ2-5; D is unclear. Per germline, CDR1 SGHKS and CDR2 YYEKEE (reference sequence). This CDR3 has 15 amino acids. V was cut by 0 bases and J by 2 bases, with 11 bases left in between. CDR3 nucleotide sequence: TGTGCCAGCAGCTTGGTGTTACGGGCACAAGAGACCCAGTACTTC. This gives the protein CASSLVLRAQETQYF.

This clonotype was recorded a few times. The CDR3 is CASLTQGPTYNEQFF. The DNA of the CDR3 is TGTGCCAGTTTGACTCAGGGACCCACCTACAATGAGCAGTTCTTC. V and J are TRBV7-9 and TRBJ2-5; possibly TRBD1 or TRBD2 for D (5 bases each). The tail of the sequence fits TRBJ2-1 better, so the J call may be wrong. This CDR3 comprises 15 residues. The V gene's germline CDR1 is SEHNR and CDR2 FQNEAQ (reference sequence).

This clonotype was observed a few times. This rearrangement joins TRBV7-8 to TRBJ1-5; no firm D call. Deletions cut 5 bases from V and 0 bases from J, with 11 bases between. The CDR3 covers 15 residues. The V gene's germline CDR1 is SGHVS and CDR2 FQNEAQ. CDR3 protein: CASSRARDSNQPQHF. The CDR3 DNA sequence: TGTGCCAGCAGCCGAGCTCGAGATAGCAATCAGCCCCAGCATTTT.

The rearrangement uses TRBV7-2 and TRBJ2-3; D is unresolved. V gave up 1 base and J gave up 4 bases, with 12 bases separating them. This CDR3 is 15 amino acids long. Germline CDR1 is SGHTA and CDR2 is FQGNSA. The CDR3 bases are TGTGCCAGCAGCTTAGTGGCTAGTGCATCAGATACGCAGTATTTT. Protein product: CASSLVASASDTQYF.

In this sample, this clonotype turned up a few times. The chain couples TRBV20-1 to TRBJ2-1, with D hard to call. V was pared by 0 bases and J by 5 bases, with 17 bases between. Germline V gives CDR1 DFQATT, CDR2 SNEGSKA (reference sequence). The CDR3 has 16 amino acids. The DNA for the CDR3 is TGCAGTGCTAGAGATAGAAGGGTCGGTGTTAACAATGAGCAGTTCTTC. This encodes CSARDRRVGVNNEQFF.

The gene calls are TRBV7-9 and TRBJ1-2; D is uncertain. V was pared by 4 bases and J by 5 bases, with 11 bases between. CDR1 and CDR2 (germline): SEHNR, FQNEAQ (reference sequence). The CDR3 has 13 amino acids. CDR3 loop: CASSSNHAYGYTF. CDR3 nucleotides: TGTGCCAGCAGCTCAAATCACGCGTATGGCTACACCTTC.

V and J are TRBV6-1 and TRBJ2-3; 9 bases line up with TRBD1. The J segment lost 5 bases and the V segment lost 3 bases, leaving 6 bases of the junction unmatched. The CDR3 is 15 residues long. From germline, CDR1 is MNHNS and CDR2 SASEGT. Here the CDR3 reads CASSDAGTGRDTQYF. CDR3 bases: TGTGCCAGCAGTGATGCCGGGACAGGGAGAGATACGCAGTATTTT.

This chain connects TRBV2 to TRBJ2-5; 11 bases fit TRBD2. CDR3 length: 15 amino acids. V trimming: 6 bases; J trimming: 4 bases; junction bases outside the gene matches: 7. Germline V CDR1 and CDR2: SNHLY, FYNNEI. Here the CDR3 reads CASRLAGAVGETQYF. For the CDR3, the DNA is TGTGCCAGCAGACTAGCGGGGGCGGTAGGAGAGACCCAGTACTTC.

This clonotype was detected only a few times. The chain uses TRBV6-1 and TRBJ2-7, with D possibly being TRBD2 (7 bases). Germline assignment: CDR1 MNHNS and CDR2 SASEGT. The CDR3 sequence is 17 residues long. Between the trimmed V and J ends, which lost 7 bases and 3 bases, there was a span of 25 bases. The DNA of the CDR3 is TGTGCCAGCACTAAACAGAAAATCGGGGGAGGGGGCTACGAGCAGTACTTC. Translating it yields CASTKQKIGGGGYEQYF.

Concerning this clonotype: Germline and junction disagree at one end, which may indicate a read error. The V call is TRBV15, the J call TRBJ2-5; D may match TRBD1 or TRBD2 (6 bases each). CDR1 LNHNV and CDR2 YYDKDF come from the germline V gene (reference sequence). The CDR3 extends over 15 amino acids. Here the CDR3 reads CATSREGGEFETQYF. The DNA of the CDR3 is TGTGCCACCAGCCGAGAGGGGGGAGAGTTCGAGACCCAGTACTTC.

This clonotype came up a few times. The CDR3 coding sequence is TGCGCCAGCAGCTTGGAAGCGGGAGCGAGATCCTACGAGCAGTACTTC. Amino acids: CASSLEAGARSYEQYF. V and J are TRBV5-1 and TRBJ2-7, with 8 bases matching TRBD2. The germline V gene encodes CDR1 SGHRS and CDR2 YFSETQ. V trimming: 0 bases; J trimming: 1 base; junction bases outside the gene matches: 6. The CDR3 covers 16 residues. Full variable domain (remainder filled in from reference TRBV5-1 and TRBJ2-7): KAGVTQTPRYLIKTRGQQVTLSCSPISGHRSVSWYQQTPGQGLQFLFEYFSETQRNKGNFPGRFSGRQFSNSRSEMNVSTLELGDSALYLCASSLEAGARSYEQYFGPGTRLTVT.

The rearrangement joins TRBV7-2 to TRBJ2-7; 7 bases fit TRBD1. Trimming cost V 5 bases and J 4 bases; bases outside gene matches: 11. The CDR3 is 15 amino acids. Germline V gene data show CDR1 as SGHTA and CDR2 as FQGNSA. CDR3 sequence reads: CASSLYGQELYEQYF. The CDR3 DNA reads TGTGCCAGCAGCCTATATGGACAGGAGCTTTACGAGCAGTACTTC.

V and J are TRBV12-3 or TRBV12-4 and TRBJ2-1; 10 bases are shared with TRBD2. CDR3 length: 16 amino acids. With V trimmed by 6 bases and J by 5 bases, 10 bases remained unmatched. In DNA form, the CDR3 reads TGTGCCAGCAGCTCTACCGGGACTAGCGTAAACAATGAGCAGTTCTTC. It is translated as CASSSTGTSVNNEQFF.

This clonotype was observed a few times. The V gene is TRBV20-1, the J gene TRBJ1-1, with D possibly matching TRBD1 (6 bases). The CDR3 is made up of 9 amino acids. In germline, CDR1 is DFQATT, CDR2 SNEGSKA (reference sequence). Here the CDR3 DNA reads TGCAGAACAGGGACTGAAGCTTTCTTT. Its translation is CRTGTEAFF.

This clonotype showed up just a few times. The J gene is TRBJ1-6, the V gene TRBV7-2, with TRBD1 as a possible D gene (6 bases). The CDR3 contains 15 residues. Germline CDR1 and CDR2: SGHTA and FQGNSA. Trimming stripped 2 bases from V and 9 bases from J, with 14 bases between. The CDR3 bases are TGTGCCAGCAGCTTAAAGACAGGACGTGGTTCACCCCTCCACTTT. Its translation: CASSLKTGRGSPLHF.

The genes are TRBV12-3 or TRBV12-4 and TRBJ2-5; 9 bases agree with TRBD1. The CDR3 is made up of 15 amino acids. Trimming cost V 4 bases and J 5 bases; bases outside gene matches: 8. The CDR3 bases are TGTGCCAGCAGTTCCTCCGGGACAGGGTACGAGACCCAGTACTTC. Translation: CASSSSGTGYETQYF.